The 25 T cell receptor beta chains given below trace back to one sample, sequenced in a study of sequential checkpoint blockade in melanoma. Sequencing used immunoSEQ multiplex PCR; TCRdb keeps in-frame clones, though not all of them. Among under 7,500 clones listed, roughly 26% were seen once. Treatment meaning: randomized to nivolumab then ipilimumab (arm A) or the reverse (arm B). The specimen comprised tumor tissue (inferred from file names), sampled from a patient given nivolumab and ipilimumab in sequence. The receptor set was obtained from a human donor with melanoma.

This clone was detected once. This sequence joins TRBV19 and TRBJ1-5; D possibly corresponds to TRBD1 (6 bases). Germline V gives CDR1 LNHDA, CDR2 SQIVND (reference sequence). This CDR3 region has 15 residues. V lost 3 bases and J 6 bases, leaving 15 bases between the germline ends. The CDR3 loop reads CASSMGQGLGQPQHF. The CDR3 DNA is TGTGCCAGTAGTATGGGGCAGGGGTTAGGTCAGCCCCAGCATTTT.

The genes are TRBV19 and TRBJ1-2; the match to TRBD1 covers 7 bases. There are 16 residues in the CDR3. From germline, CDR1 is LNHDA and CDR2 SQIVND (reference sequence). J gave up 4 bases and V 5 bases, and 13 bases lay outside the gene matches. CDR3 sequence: CASSLGGRQGVYGYTF. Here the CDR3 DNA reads TGTGCCAGTAGTTTGGGGGGACGACAGGGTGTCTATGGCTACACCTTC.

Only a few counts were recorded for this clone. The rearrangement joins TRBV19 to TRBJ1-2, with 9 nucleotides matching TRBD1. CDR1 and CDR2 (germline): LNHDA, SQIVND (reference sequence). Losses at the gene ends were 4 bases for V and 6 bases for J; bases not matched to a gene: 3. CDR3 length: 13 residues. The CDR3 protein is CASSTTGGDGYTF. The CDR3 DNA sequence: TGTGCCAGTAGTACWACAGGGGGCGATGGCTACACCTTC. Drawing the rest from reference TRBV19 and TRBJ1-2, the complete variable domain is DGGITQSPKYLFRKEGQNVTLSCEQNLNHDAMYWYRQDPGQGLRLIYYSQIVNDFQKGDIAEGYSVSREKKESFPLTVTSAQKNPTAFYLCASSTTGGDGYTFGSGTRLTVV.

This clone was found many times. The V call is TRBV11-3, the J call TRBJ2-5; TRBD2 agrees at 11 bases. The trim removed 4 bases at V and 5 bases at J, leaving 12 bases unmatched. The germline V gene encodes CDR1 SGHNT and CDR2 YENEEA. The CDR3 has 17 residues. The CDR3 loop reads CASSWVSGLADGETQYF. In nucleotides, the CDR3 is TGTGCCAGCAGCTGGGTCTCGGGACTAGCGGACGGGGAGACCCAGTACTTC.

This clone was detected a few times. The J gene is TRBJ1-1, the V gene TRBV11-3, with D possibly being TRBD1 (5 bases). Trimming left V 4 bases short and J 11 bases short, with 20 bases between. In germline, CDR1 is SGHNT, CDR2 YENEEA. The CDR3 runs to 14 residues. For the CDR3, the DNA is TGTGCCAGCAGCTCCGCGGATGTCAGGGTGTATGCTTTCTTT. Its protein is CASSSADVRVYAFF.

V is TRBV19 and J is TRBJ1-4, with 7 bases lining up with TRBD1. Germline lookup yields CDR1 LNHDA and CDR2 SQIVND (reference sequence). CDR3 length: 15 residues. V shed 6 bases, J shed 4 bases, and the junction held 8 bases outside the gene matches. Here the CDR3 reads CASRPSTGINEKLFF. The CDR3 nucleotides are TGTGCCAGTAGGCCGTCGACAGGGATTAATGAAAAACTGTTTTTT.

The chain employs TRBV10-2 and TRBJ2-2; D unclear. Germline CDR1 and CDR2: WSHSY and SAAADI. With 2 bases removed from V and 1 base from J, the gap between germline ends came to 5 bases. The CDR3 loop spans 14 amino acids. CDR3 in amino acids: CASSEPGNTGELFF. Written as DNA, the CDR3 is TGCGCCAGCAGTGAGCCCGGGAACACCGGGGAGCTGTTTTTT.

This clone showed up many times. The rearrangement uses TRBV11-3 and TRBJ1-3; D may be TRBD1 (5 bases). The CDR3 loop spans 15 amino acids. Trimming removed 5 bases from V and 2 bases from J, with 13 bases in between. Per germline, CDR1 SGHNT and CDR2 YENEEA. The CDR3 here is CASSPSRGPGNTIYF. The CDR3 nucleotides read TGTGCCAGCAGCCCATCGCGGGGCCCTGGAAACACCATATATTTT.

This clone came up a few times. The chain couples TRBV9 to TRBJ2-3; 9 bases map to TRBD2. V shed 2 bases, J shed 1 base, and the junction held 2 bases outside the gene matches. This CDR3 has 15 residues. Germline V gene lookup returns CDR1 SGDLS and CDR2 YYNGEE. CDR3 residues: CASSVRLAGTDTQYF. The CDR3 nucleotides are TGTGCCAGCAGCGTCCGACTAGCGGGCACAGATACGCAGTATTTT.

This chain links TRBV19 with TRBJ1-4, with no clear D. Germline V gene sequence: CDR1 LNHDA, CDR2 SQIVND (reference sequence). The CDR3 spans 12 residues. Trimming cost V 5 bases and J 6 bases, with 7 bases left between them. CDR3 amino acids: CASSPFDEKLFF. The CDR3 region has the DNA TGTGCCAGTAGTCCCTTTGATGAAAAACTGTTTTTT. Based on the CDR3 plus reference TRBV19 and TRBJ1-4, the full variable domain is DGGITQSPKYLFRKEGQNVTLSCEQNLNHDAMYWYRQDPGQGLRLIYYSQIVNDFQKGDIAEGYSVSREKKESFPLTVTSAQKNPTAFYLCASSPFDEKLFFGSGTQLSVL.

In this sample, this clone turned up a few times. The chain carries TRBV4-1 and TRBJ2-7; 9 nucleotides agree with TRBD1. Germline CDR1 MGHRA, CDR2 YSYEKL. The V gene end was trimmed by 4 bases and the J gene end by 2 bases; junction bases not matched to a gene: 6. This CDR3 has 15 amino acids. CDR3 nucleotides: TGCGCCAGCAGCCGAGGGGGACAGGGAACCTACGAGCAGTACTTC. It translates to CASSRGGQGTYEQYF.

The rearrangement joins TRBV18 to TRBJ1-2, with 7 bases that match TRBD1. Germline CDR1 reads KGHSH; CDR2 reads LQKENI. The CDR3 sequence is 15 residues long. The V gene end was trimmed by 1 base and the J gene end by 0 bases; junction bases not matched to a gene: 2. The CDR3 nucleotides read TGTGCCAGCTCACCACGACAGGGTTCTAACTATGGCTACACCTTC. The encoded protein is CASSPRQGSNYGYTF.

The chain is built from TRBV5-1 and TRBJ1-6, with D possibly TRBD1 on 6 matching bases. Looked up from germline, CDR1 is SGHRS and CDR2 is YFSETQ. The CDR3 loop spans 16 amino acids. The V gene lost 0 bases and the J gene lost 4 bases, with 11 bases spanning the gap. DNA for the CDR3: TGCGCCAGCAGCTTGGTTTCAGGGGAGTATAATTCACCCCTCCACTTT. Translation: CASSLVSGEYNSPLHF.

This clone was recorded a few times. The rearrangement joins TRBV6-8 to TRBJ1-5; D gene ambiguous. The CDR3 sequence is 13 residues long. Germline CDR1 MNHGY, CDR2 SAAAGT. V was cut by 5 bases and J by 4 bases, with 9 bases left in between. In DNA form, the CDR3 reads TGTGCCAGCAGTGTTAATCAGAATCAGCCCCAGCATTTT. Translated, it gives CASSVNQNQPQHF.

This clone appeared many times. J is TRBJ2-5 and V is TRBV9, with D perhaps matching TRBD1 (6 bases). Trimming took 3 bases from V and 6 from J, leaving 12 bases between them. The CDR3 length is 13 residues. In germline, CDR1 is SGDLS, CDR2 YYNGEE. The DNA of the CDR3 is TGTGCCAGCAGCGCGCCAGGGGTGAAGACCCAGTACTTC. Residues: CASSAPGVKTQYF.

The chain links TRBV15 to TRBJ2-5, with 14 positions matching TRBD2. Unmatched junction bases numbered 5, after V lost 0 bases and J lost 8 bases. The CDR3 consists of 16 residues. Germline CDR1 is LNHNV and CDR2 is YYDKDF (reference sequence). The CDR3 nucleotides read TGTGCCACCAGCAGAGACGTAGGGACTAGCGGGGGAACCCAGTACTTC. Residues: CATSRDVGTSGGTQYF.

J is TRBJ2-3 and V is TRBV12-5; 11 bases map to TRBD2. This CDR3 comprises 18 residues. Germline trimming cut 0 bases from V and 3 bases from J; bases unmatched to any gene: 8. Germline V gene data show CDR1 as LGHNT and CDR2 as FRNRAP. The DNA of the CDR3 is TGTGCTAGTGGTTTGGTACTGGTAGCGGGAGGGCCAACAGATACGCAGTATTTT. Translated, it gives CASGLVLVAGGPTDTQYF.

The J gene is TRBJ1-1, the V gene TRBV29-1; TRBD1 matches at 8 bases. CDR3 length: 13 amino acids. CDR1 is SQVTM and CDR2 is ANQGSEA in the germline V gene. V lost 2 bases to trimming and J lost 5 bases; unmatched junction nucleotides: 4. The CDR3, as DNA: TGCAGCGTTGAAACCGGACAGGGTACTGAAGCTTTCTTT. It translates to CSVETGQGTEAFF.

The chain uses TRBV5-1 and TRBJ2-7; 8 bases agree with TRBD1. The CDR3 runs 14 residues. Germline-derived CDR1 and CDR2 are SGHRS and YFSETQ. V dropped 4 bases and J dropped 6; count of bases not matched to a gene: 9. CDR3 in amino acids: CASSLGGQGSEQYF. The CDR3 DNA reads TGCGCCAGCAGCCTGGGAGGACAGGGAAGCGAGCAGTACTTC. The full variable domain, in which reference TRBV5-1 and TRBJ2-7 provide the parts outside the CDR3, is KAGVTQTPRYLIKTRGQQVTLSCSPISGHRSVSWYQQTPGQGLQFLFEYFSETQRNKGNFPGRFSGRQFSNSRSEMNVSTLELGDSALYLCASSLGGQGSEQYFGPGTRLTVT.

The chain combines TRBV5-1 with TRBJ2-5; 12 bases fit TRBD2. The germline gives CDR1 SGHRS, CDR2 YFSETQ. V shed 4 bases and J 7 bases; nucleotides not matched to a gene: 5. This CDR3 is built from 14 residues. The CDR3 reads CASSERTSGVTQYF. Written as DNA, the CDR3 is TGCGCCAGCAGCGAACGGACTAGCGGGGTGACCCAGTACTTC.

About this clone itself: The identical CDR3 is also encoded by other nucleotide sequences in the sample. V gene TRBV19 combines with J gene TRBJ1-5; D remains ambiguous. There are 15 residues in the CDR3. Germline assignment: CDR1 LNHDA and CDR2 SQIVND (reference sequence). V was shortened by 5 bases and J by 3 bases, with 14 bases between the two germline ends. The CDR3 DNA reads TGTGCCAGTAGTTGGGGAGCCCTCTCCAATCAGCCCCAGCATTTT. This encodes CASSWGALSNQPQHF.

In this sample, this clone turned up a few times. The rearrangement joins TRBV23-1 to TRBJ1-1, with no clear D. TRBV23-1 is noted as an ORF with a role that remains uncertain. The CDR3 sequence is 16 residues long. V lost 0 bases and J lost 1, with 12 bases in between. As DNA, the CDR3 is TGCGCCAGCAGTCAATCGCGAAAAGACGAGAACACTGAAGCTTTCTTT. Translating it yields CASSQSRKDENTEAFF.

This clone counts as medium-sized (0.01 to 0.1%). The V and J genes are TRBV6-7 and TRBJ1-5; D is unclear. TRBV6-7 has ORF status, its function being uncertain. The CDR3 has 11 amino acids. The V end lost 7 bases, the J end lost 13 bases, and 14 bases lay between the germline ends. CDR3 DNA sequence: TGTGCCAGCACCGAACAGCGCCGGCAGCATTTT. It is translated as CASTEQRRQHF.

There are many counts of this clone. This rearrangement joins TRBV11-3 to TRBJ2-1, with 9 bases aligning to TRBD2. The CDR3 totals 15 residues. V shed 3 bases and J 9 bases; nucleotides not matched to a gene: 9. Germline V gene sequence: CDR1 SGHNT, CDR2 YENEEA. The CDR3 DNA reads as TGTGCCAGCAGCTTGACAAAGCGGGAGGAGGGTGAGCAGTTCTTC. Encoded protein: CASSLTKREEGEQFF.

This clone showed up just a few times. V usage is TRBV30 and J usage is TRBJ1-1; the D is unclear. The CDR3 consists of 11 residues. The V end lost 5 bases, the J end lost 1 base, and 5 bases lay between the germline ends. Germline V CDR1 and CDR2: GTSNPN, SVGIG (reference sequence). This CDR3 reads CAWGRNTEAFF. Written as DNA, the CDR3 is TGTGCCTGGGGACGGAACACTGAAGCTTTCTTT.